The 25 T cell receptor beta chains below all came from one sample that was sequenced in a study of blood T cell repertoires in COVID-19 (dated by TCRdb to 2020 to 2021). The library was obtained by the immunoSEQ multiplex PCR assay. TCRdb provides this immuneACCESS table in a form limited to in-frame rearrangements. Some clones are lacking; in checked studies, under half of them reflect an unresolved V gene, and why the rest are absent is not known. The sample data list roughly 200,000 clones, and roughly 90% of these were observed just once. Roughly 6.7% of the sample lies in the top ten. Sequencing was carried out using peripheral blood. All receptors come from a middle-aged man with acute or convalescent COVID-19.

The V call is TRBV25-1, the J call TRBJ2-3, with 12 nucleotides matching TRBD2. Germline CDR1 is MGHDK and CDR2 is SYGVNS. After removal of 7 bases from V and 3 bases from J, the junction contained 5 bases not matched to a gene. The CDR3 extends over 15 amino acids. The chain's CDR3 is CASTLAGGPTDTQYF. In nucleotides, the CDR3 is TGTGCCAGCACGCTAGCGGGGGGGCCTACAGATACGCAGTATTTT.

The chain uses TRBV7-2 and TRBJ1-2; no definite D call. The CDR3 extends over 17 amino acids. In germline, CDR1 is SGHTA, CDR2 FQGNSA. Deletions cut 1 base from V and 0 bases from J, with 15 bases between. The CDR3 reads CASSLGATALSNYGYTF. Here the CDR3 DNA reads TGTGCCAGCAGCTTAGGCGCTACAGCCCTCTCTAACTATGGCTACACCTTC. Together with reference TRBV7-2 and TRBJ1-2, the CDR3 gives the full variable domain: GAGVSQSPSNKVTEKGKDVELRCDPISGHTALYWYRQSLGQGLEFLIYFQGNSAPDKSGLPSDRFSAERTGGSVSTLTIQRTQQEDSAVYLCASSLGATALSNYGYTFGSGTRLTVV.

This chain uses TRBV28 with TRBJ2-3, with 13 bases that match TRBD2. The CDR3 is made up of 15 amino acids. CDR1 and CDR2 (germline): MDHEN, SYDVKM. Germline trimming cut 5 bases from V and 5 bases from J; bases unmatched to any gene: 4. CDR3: CASSRTSGGGDTQYF. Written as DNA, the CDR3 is TGTGCCAGCAGTCGGACTAGCGGGGGTGGAGATACGCAGTATTTT.

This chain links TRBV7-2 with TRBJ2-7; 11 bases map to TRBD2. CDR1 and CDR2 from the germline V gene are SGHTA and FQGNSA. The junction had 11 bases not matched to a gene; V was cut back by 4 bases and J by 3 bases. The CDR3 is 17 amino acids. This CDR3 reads CASSSQPLAGGNYEQYF. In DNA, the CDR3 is TGTGCCAGCAGCTCCCAACCGTTAGCGGGGGGGAACTACGAGCAGTACTTC.

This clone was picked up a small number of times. In nucleotides, the CDR3 is TGTGCCAGCAGTTCACACAGGGGTAATGAGCAGTTCTTC. It encodes CASSSHRGNEQFF. The rearrangement uses TRBV6-5 and TRBJ2-1, with 7 bases fitting TRBD1. The germline CDR1 and CDR2 sequences are MNHEY and SVGAGI. This CDR3 is 13 amino acids long. Unmatched junction bases numbered 4, after V lost 4 bases and J lost 7 bases.

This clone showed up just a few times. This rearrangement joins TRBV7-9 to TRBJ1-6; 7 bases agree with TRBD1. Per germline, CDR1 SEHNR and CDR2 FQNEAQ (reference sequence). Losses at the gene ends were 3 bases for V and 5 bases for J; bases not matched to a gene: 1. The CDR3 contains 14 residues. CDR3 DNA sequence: TGTGCCAGCAGCTTGGACAGGAATAATTCACCCCTCCACTTT. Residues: CASSLDRNNSPLHF.

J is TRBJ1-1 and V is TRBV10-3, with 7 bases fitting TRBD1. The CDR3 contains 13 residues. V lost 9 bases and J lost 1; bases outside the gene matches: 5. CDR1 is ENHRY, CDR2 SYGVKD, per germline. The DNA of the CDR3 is TGTGCCATTAGACAGGGACCGAACACTGAAGCTTTCTTT. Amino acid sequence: CAIRQGPNTEAFF.

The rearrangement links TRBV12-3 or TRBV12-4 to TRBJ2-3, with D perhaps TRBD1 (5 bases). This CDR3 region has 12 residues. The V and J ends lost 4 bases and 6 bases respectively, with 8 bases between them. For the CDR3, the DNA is TGTGCCAGCAGTTATGGGGCGGATACGCAGTATTTT. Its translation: CASSYGADTQYF.

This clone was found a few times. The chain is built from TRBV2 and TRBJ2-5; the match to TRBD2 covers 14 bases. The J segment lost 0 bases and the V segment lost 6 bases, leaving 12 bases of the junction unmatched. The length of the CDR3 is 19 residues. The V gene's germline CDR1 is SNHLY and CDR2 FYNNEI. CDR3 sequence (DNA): TGTGCCAGCAGAAACTTAGGACTAGCGGGGGGAAAGTACCAAGAGACCCAGTACTTC. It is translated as CASRNLGLAGGKYQETQYF.

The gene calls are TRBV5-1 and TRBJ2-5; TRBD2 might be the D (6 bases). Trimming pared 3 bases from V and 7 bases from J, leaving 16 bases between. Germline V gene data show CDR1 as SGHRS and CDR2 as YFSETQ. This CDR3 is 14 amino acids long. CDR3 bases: TGCGCCAGCAGCTCCAGGGAGGCGTTAGGGACCCAGTACTTC. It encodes CASSSREALGTQYF.

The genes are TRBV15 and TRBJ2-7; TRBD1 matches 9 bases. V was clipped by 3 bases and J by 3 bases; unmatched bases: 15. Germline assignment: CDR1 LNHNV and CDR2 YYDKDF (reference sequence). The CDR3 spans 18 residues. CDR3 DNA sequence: TGTGCCACCAGCAGTCGCGGAACAATACCGGGACAGGGCTACGAGCAGTACTTC. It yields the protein CATSSRGTIPGQGYEQYF.

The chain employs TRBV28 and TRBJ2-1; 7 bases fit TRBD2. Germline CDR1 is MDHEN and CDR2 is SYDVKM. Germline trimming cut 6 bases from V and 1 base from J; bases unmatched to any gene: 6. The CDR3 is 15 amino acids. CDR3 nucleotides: TGTGCCAGCAGGACGGGACTATCATCCTACAATGAGCAGTTCTTC. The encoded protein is CASRTGLSSYNEQFF.

CDR3 region: CASSSPTGGHTEAFF. CDR3 sequence (DNA): TGTGCCAGCAGTTCCCCGACAGGGGGTCATACTGAAGCTTTCTTT. The chain links TRBV28 to TRBJ1-1; 9 bases are shared with TRBD1. Germline V gene data show CDR1 as MDHEN and CDR2 as SYDVKM. The CDR3 has 15 residues. V dropped 4 bases and J dropped 5; count of bases not matched to a gene: 8.

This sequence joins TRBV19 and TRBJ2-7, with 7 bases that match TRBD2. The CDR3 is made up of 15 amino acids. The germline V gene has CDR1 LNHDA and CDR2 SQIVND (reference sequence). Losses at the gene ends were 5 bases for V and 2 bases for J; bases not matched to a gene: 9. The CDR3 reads CASSLVWEGTYEQYF. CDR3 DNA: TGTGCCAGTAGTCTGGTTTGGGAGGGGACCTACGAGCAGTACTTC.

The CDR3 here is CASSLGSGEQYF. CDR3 DNA sequence: TGTGCCAGCAGCTTAGGTAGCGGCGAGCAGTACTTC. J is TRBJ2-7 and V is TRBV7-9; D is perhaps TRBD2 (6 bases). The V and J ends lost 1 base and 6 bases respectively, with 7 bases between them. In germline, CDR1 is SEHNR, CDR2 FQNEAQ (reference sequence). This CDR3 spans 12 amino acids. The full variable domain, in which reference TRBV7-9 and TRBJ2-7 provide the parts outside the CDR3, is DTGVSQNPRHKITKRGQNVTFRCDPISEHNRLYWYRQTLGQGPEFLTYFQNEAQLEKSRLLSDRFSAERPKGSFSTLEIQRTEQGDSAMYLCASSLGSGEQYFGPGTRLTVT.

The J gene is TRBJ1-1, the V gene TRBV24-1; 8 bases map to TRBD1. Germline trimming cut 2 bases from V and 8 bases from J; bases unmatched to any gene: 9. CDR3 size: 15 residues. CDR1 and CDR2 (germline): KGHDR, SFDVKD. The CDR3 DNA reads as TGTGCCACCAGTGATTCGGGAACAGGGGGGAGAGAAGCTTTCTTT. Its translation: CATSDSGTGGREAFF.

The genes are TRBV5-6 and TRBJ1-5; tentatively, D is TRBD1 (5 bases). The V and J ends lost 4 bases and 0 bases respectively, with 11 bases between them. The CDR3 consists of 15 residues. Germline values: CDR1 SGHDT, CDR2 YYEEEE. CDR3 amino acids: CASSSWGLSNQPQHF. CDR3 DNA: TGTGCCAGCAGCAGCTGGGGACTTAGCAATCAGCCCCAGCATTTT.

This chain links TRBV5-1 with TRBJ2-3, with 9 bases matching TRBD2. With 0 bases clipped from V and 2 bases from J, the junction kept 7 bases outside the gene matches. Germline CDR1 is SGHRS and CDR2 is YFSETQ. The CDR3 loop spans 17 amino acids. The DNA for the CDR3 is TGCGCCAGCAGCTTGGGCTTGACTAGCGGCTCCACAGATACGCAGTATTTT. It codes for CASSLGLTSGSTDTQYF.

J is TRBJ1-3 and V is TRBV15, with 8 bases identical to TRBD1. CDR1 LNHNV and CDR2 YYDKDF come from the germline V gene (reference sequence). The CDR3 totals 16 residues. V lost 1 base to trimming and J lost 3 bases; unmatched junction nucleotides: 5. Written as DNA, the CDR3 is TGTGCCACCAGCAGAGGATACAGGGGGAATGGAAACACCATATATTTT. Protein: CATSRGYRGNGNTIYF.

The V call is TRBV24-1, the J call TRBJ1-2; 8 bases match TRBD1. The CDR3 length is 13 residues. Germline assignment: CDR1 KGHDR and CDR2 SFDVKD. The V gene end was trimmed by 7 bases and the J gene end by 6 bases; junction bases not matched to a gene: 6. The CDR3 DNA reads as TGTGCCACCAGGGGACAGGTCGAGGATGGCTACACCTTC. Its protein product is CATRGQVEDGYTF.

CDR3 coding DNA: TGTGCCAGCAGGGGACTAGCGGCCTTAGTAAATGAGCAGTTCTTC. As protein: CASRGLAALVNEQFF. The V gene is TRBV6-5, the J gene TRBJ2-1; TRBD2 matches 11 bases. This CDR3 spans 15 amino acids. The germline gives CDR1 MNHEY, CDR2 SVGAGI. V trimming: 6 bases; J trimming: 7 bases; junction bases outside the gene matches: 8.

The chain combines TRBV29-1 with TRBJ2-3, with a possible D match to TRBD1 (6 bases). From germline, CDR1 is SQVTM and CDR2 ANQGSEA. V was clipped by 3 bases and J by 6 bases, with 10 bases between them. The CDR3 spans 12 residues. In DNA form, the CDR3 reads TGCAGCGTTGATTTGGGGGCTGATACGCAGTATTTT. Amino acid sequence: CSVDLGADTQYF.

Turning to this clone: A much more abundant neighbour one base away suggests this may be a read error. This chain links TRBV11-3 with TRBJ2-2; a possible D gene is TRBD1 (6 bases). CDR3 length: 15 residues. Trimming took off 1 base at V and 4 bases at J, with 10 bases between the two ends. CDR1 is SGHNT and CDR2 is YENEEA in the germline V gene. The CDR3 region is CASSLGGPGTGELFF. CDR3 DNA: TGTGCCAGCAGCTTAGGGGGGCCGGGCACCGGGGAGCTGTTTTTT.

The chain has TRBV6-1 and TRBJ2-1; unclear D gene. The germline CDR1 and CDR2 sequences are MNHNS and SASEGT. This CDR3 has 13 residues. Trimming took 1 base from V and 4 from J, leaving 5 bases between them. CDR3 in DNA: TGTGCCAGCAGTGAAGTGCGGTACAATGAGCAGTTCTTC. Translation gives CASSEVRYNEQFF.

CDR3 region: CASSLMSGGYEQYF. Here the CDR3 DNA reads TGTGCCAGCAGCTTAATGAGCGGGGGCTACGAGCAGTACTTC. The chain uses TRBV7-9 and TRBJ2-7, with TRBD2 identical over 8 bases. Germline V gives CDR1 SEHNR, CDR2 FQNEAQ (reference sequence). The junction had 3 bases not matched to a gene; V was cut back by 2 bases and J by 3 bases. CDR3 length: 14 residues. Filled out from reference TRBV7-9 and TRBJ2-7, the complete variable domain reads DTGVSQNPRHKITKRGQNVTFRCDPISEHNRLYWYRQTLGQGPEFLTYFQNEAQLEKSRLLSDRFSAERPKGSFSTLEIQRTEQGDSAMYLCASSLMSGGYEQYFGPGTRLTVT.